These 7 T cell receptor beta chains were sequenced from one sample in a study of cytomegalovirus exposure and HLA in healthy donors. Sequenced by immunoSEQ multiplex PCR; TCRdb stores in-frame clones only, minus some. The sample shows 200,000 or so clones, over 65% of them seen only once. The specimen was PBMCs. These receptor sequences come from a man younger than 35 in good health and CMV-seropositive.

J is TRBJ2-5 and V is TRBV6-1; D unclear. V lost 5 bases, J lost 3 bases, and 16 bases lay in between. Germline CDR1 and CDR2: MNHNS and SASEGT. This CDR3 is built from 15 residues. CDR3 coding DNA: TGTGCCAGCAGTACGAATGGCGGAGTGAAAGAGACCCAGTACTTC. Amino acids: CASSTNGGVKETQYF.

The chain employs TRBV15 and TRBJ2-7; 8 bases agree with TRBD2. The J segment lost 3 bases and the V segment lost 6 bases, leaving 7 bases of the junction unmatched. Per the germline V gene, CDR1 is LNHNV and CDR2 is YYDKDF (reference sequence). The CDR3 is 14 residues long. CDR3 sequence reads: CATRPERENYEQYF. Here the CDR3 DNA reads TGTGCCACCAGGCCCGAGCGGGAGAACTACGAGCAGTACTTC.

The chain employs TRBV4-3 and TRBJ2-3; 7 bases agree with TRBD1. The V segment lost 2 bases and the J segment 2 bases; nucleotides outside the gene matches: 4. The CDR3 sequence is 15 residues long. The V gene's germline CDR1 is LGHNA and CDR2 YSLEER. The CDR3 sequence: CASSQRDSYTDTQYF. The CDR3 nucleotides read TGCGCCAGCAGCCAACGGGACAGCTACACAGATACGCAGTATTTT.

The chain is built from TRBV9 and TRBJ2-1; D may be TRBD2 (6 bases). The germline gives CDR1 SGDLS, CDR2 YYNGEE. The V end lost 0 bases, the J end lost 4 bases, and 17 bases lay between the germline ends. CDR3 size: 17 residues. CDR3 in amino acids: CASSVGPAGSGYNEQFF. CDR3 bases: TGTGCCAGCAGCGTAGGTCCGGCGGGTAGCGGATACAATGAGCAGTTCTTC.

CDR3 protein: CAWSRGTGLQETQYF. CDR3 bases: TGTGCCTGGAGTCGGGGGACAGGTCTCCAAGAGACCCAGTACTTC. The rearrangement joins TRBV30 to TRBJ2-5, with 8 bases matching TRBD1. From germline, CDR1 is GTSNPN and CDR2 SVGIG (reference sequence). The CDR3 covers 15 residues. The J segment lost 1 base and the V segment lost 2 bases, leaving 6 bases of the junction unmatched. Full variable domain (rest looked up from reference TRBV30 and TRBJ2-5): SQTIHQWPATLVQPVGSPLSLECTVEGTSNPNLYWYRQAAGRGLQLLFYSVGIGQISSEVPQNLSASRPQDRQFILSSKKLLLSDSGFYLCAWSRGTGLQETQYFGPGTRLLVL.

The gene calls are TRBV19 and TRBJ2-1, with 7 bases identical to TRBD2. The V gene end was trimmed by 1 base and the J gene end by 4 bases; junction bases not matched to a gene: 7. There are 16 residues in the CDR3. CDR1 and CDR2 from the germline V gene are LNHDA and SQIVND (reference sequence). Here the CDR3 reads CASSIGAGVGYNEQFF. The CDR3 DNA reads as TGTGCCAGTAGTATAGGGGCGGGAGTGGGGTACAATGAGCAGTTCTTC.

The CDR3 coding sequence is TGTGCCAGCACCCCCACAGGGGGGGGTGAAAAACTGTTTTTT. This gives the protein CASTPTGGGEKLFF. The chain links TRBV2 to TRBJ1-4; 8 bases align to TRBD1. Germline CDR1 SNHLY, CDR2 FYNNEI. CDR3 length equals 14 residues. The junction had 8 bases not matched to a gene; V was cut back by 7 bases and J by 7 bases. The whole variable domain, filled in from reference TRBV2 and TRBJ1-4, reads EPEVTQTPSHQVTQMGQEVILRCVPISNHLYFYWYRQILGQKVEFLVSFYNNEISEKSEIFDDQFSVERPDGSNFTLKIRSTKLEDSAMYFCASTPTGGGEKLFFGSGTQLSVL.